This T cell receptor beta chain was captured in a study of T-cell reconstitution after alpha-beta-depleted transplantation in children. This clonotype was seen a few times. Using unique molecular identifiers, the investigators prepared the TCRbeta library. TCRdb reprocessed the PCR reads via MiXCR and lists one record per CDR3 protein. This table has 200,000 to 300,000 distinct CDR3 sequences, approximately 12% appearing once. CDR1 DFQATT and CDR2 SNEGSKA come from the germline V gene (reference sequence). The junction had 8 bases not matched to a gene; V was cut back by 8 bases and J by 8 bases. The CDR3 loop spans 13 amino acids.

Material: PBMCs from the stem cell graft donor, obtained from the stem cell graft. The chain links TRBV20-1 to TRBJ1-4; 10 positions match TRBD1. This sequence was found in a human donor who donated a stem cell graft to a child with acute lymphoblastic leukemia. CDR3 coding DNA: TGCAGTAGTCGGGAGGGACAGGGGGAAAAACTGTTTTTT. Translation gives CSSREGQGEKLFF.